This T cell receptor (beta chain) comes out of a study of cytomegalovirus exposure and HLA in healthy donors. PCR primers comprised 60 Vbeta and 13 Jbeta primers. Sequenced by immunoSEQ multiplex PCR; TCRdb stores in-frame clones only, minus some. Here the sample spans 200,000 to 250,000 clones, around four fifths being singletons. The receptor comes from a woman aged 35 to 49 in good health and CMV-seronegative. The sequenced material came from PBMCs.

CDR3 loop: CASSLDRGLGHEQFF. Here the CDR3 DNA reads TGCGCCAGCAGCTTGGACAGGGGTTTGGGCCATGAGCAGTTCTTC. V gene TRBV5-1 combines with J gene TRBJ2-1, with TRBD1 identical over 7 bases. Germline V gene sequence: CDR1 SGHRS, CDR2 YFSETQ. V was clipped by 0 bases and J by 8 bases; unmatched bases: 8. CDR3 size: 15 residues.